What follows are 10 T cell receptor beta chains derived from one specimen sequenced in a study of blood T cells in healthy people across ages. With a J-beta primer mix and a sample-barcoded 5' primer, a second PCR ran about 7 to 11 cycles. TCRdb fed the 5' RACE reads into MiXCR, producing one record per CDR3 protein. The sample carries 650,000 to 1,000,000 distinct CDR3 sequences, around 36% recorded once. What was sequenced was blood. The receptors come from a man aged 18 to 30 in good health.

V and J are TRBV29-1 and TRBJ2-2; unclear D gene. The CDR3 extends over 12 amino acids. Germline CDR1 SQVTM, CDR2 ANQGSEA. Trimming cost V 4 bases and J 5 bases, with 8 bases left between them. In DNA, the CDR3 is TGCAGCGTTGTCGGACGAACCGGGGAGCTGTTTTTT. It codes for CSVVGRTGELFF.

This clonotype has more than one count but fewer than ten. This rearrangement joins TRBV20-1 to TRBJ1-5; TRBD1 is a possible D gene (5 bases). Trimming pared 0 bases from V and 4 bases from J, leaving 7 bases between. The germline V gene has CDR1 DFQATT and CDR2 SNEGSKA (reference sequence). The CDR3 sequence is 13 residues long. The DNA for the CDR3 is TGCAGTGCTAGAGAACAGGTTAATCAGCCCCAGCATTTT. It yields the protein CSAREQVNQPQHF.

The genes are TRBV6-5 and TRBJ2-7; 8 bases agree with TRBD1. The end of the DNA fits TRBJ2-5 better, so the J call may be wrong. The CDR3 has 15 residues. CDR1 is MNHEY and CDR2 is SVGAGI in the germline V gene. This CDR3 is CASSNGRQGIQTQYF. The CDR3 DNA reads as TGTGCCAGCAGTAACGGCCGACAGGGGATTCAGACCCAGTACTTC.

This rearrangement joins TRBV5-5 to TRBJ2-7; D gene ambiguous. Trimming removed 0 bases at V and 3 bases at J, with 7 bases between. The germline V gene encodes CDR1 SGHKS and CDR2 YYEKEE (reference sequence). There are 13 residues in the CDR3. Here the CDR3 reads CASSLASVYEQYV. The CDR3 nucleotides read TGTGCCAGCAGCTTGGCGTCAGTCTACGAGCAGTACGTC.

This clonotype showed up just once. The gene calls are TRBV27 and TRBJ2-7; a weak D match, TRBD2 (5 bases). Germline V gives CDR1 MNHEY, CDR2 SMNVEV (reference sequence). The CDR3 is 14 residues long. V dropped 8 bases and J dropped 3 bases, with 17 bases sitting between them. The CDR3 nucleotides read TGTGCCAGCGCAATTACGAGCGGTAGCTACGAGCAGTACTTC. As protein: CASAITSGSYEQYF.

In this sample, this clonotype turned up many times. V is TRBV28 and J is TRBJ2-7, with no clear D. CDR1 and CDR2 from the germline V gene are MDHEN and SYDVKM. Trimming left V 10 bases short and J 0 bases short, with 16 bases between. This CDR3 is built from 14 residues. Here the CDR3 reads CATSVSRLSYEQYF. The CDR3 nucleotides are TGTGCCACCAGCGTCAGTCGACTCTCCTACGAGCAGTACTTC.

This chain uses TRBV27 with TRBJ2-3; D is unresolved. The CDR3 loop spans 14 amino acids. The germline V gene has CDR1 MNHEY and CDR2 SMNVEV (reference sequence). The V gene lost 5 bases and the J gene lost 2 bases, with 11 bases spanning the gap. The CDR3: CASSTVHNTDTQYF. CDR3 sequence (DNA): TGTGCCAGCAGTACAGTACACAACACAGATACGCAGTATTTT.

This clonotype has a count of ten or more. V gene TRBV27 combines with J gene TRBJ2-5; the match to TRBD1 covers 9 bases. Germline CDR1 is MNHEY and CDR2 is SMNVEV (reference sequence). The CDR3 is 14 amino acids. The junction had 10 bases not matched to a gene; V was cut back by 9 bases and J by 5 bases. The CDR3 protein is CASSGRGQGETQYF. CDR3 coding DNA: TGTGCCAGTTCCGGTCGAGGACAGGGGGAGACCCAGTACTTC.

A note on this clonotype: A much larger clone lies a single base off, so this may be a read error. The J gene is TRBJ2-3, the V gene TRBV4-1; no clear D. CDR1 and CDR2 (germline): MGHRA, YSYEKL. The CDR3 covers 14 residues. This CDR3 is CTSSQDRSGDTQYF. CDR3 bases: TGCACCAGCAGCCAAGATCGGAGTGGAGATACGCAGTATTTT.

At least ten counts were recorded for this clonotype. The rearrangement links TRBV20-1 to TRBJ2-3; D possibly uses TRBD1 or TRBD2 (5 bases each). The V end lost 3 bases, the J end lost 4 bases, and 11 bases lay between the germline ends. The CDR3 has 13 amino acids. The V gene's germline CDR1 is DFQATT and CDR2 SNEGSKA (reference sequence). CDR3: CSASNEGPDTQYF. DNA for the CDR3: TGCAGTGCTAGTAATGAGGGACCAGATACGCAGTATTTT.